The 21 T cell receptor beta chains below come from one sample, sequenced in a study of shared clonotypes between healthy human individuals. Using immunoSEQ multiplex PCR, the repertoire was profiled, and TCRdb retains in-frame clones only, with some absent. The sample holds 2 million to 2.5 million clones; around 95% are singletons and the top ten take roughly 0.13%. The sample consisted of naive CD4+ T cells sorted from blood. Subset indicated: CD45RA+ positively selected. The receptor source for this set is a man aged 18 to 29 in good health.

The chain combines TRBV4-3 with TRBJ2-2; D is unclear. CDR3 length: 15 residues. The germline V and J ends were trimmed by 1 base and 3 bases, with 9 bases remaining between them. From germline, CDR1 is LGHNA and CDR2 YSLEER. CDR3 region: CASSQVAGYTGELFF. CDR3 DNA sequence: TGCGCCAGCAGCCAAGTGGCCGGATACACCGGGGAGCTGTTTTTT.

The V and J genes are TRBV5-4 and TRBJ2-5, with TRBD1 identical over 9 bases. The CDR3 contains 14 residues. From germline, CDR1 is SGHNT and CDR2 YYREEE (reference sequence). The ends lost 4 bases at V and 2 bases at J; junction bases unmatched: 3. The CDR3 DNA reads TGTGCCAGCAGCACCGGACAGGGGCAAGAGACCCAGTACTTC. Its protein is CASSTGQGQETQYF.

This clone turned up a few times. The chain uses TRBV19 and TRBJ1-2, with 7 positions matching TRBD1. V shed 3 bases, J shed 7 bases, and the junction held 8 bases outside the gene matches. The CDR3 has 14 amino acids. Germline V gene data show CDR1 as LNHDA and CDR2 as SQIVND (reference sequence). The DNA for the CDR3 is TGTGCCAGTAGTATCGTGAGGGGGCCTGGTGGCTACACCTTC. Its protein is CASSIVRGPGGYTF.

The V and J genes are TRBV7-8 and TRBJ1-4, with 7 bases aligning to TRBD1. The CDR3 is made up of 15 amino acids. Losses at the gene ends were 2 bases for V and 5 bases for J; bases not matched to a gene: 5. Germline V gene data show CDR1 as SGHVS and CDR2 as FQNEAQ. The CDR3 spells CASSLLDRVNEKLFF. In nucleotides, the CDR3 is TGTGCCAGCAGCTTATTAGACAGGGTAAATGAAAAACTGTTTTTT. Full variable domain (missing parts from reference TRBV7-8 and TRBJ1-4): GAGVSQSPRYKVAKRGQDVALRCDPISGHVSLFWYQQALGQGPEFLTYFQNEAQLDKSGLPSDRFFAERPEGSVSTLKIQRTQQEDSAVYLCASSLLDRVNEKLFFGSGTQLSVL.

V usage is TRBV10-3 and J usage is TRBJ2-7, with TRBD1 matching 7 bases. Germline CDR1 is ENHRY and CDR2 is SYGVKD. J lost 3 bases, V lost 8 bases, and 7 bases had no gene match. The CDR3 has 13 amino acids. CDR3 DNA sequence: TGTGCCATCCGGGACAGCGATATCTACGAGCAGTACTTC. The encoded protein is CAIRDSDIYEQYF.

Of note for this clone: The sample contains more than one DNA sequence encoding this CDR3. This chain connects TRBV11-2 to TRBJ2-7, with D possibly matching TRBD2 (7 bases). Germline CDR1 reads SGHAT; CDR2 reads FQNNGV. The V end was cut by 3 bases, the J end by 4 bases, with 10 bases between. The CDR3 sequence is 13 residues long. Written as DNA, the CDR3 is TGTGCCAGCAGCTTGGGGGGGCTGTACGAGCAGTACTTC. Translation gives CASSLGGLYEQYF.

This sequence joins TRBV7-2 and TRBJ1-1; D is unresolved. CDR1 and CDR2 (germline): SGHTA, FQGNSA. The CDR3 has 13 amino acids. V was clipped by 5 bases and J by 1 base, with 8 bases between them. CDR3 sequence: CASSPDPNTEAFF. DNA for the CDR3: TGTGCCAGCAGCCCAGACCCGAACACTGAAGCTTTCTTT.

The rearrangement joins TRBV27 to TRBJ1-4; D is ambiguous. Trimming cost V 5 bases and J 4 bases, with 5 bases left between them. The CDR3 contains 12 residues. Germline loops: CDR1 MNHEY, CDR2 SMNVEV (reference sequence). The CDR3 DNA follows: TGTGCCAGCAGTCCACTTAATGAAAAACTGTTTTTT. It is translated as CASSPLNEKLFF.

For this clone: One end of the junction fails to match germline, which may point to a read error. V and J are TRBV12-5 and TRBJ2-3; D tentatively reads TRBD1 or TRBD2 (5 bases each). The CDR3 extends over 16 amino acids. Per the germline V gene, CDR1 is LGHNT and CDR2 is FRNRAP. The CDR3 region has the DNA TGTGCTAGTGGTTTGGGGGACCGGACGGGCACCGATACGCAGTATTTT. This translates into CASGLGDRTGTDTQYF.

The gene calls are TRBV5-1 and TRBJ2-7, with D unclear. Germline V CDR1 and CDR2: SGHRS, YFSETQ. CDR3 size: 14 residues. The ends were cut back, 0 bases at V and 2 bases at J, with 9 bases in the middle. For the CDR3, the DNA is TGCGCCAGCAGCTTGGGGCAGGCTGCCTACGAGCAGTACTTC. It specifies CASSLGQAAYEQYF.

The rearrangement links TRBV7-2 to TRBJ2-7; 16 bases map to TRBD2. V lost 5 bases to trimming and J lost 4 bases; unmatched junction nucleotides: 8. This CDR3 spans 17 amino acids. CDR1 is SGHTA and CDR2 is FQGNSA in the germline V gene. In nucleotides, the CDR3 is TGTGCCAGCAGCCCGTATGGGACTAGCGGGAGGGGTTACGAGCAGTACTTC. This sequence encodes CASSPYGTSGRGYEQYF.

The rearrangement links TRBV6-1 to TRBJ2-6; perhaps TRBD1 as D (6 bases). Trimming pared 3 bases from V and 4 bases from J, leaving 16 bases between. This CDR3 comprises 17 residues. Germline-derived CDR1 and CDR2 are MNHNS and SASEGT. Written as DNA, the CDR3 is TGTGCCAGCAGTGAGCACCTCACAGGGCTCGGGGCCAACGTCCTGACTTTC. This translates into CASSEHLTGLGANVLTF.

In regard to this clone: Other DNA variants within this sample encode the same CDR3. This rearrangement joins TRBV20-1 to TRBJ2-1, with D hard to call. V gave up 3 bases and J gave up 6 bases, with 6 bases separating them. The V gene's germline CDR1 is DFQATT and CDR2 SNEGSKA (reference sequence). This CDR3 is built from 11 residues. CDR3 in DNA: TGCAGTGCTAGCCTAGGCAATGAGCAGTTCTTC. This translates into CSASLGNEQFF.

The V and J genes are TRBV30 and TRBJ1-2; D remains unclear. With 4 bases removed from V and 3 bases from J, the gap between germline ends came to 21 bases. The CDR3 is 16 amino acids. The germline V gene encodes CDR1 GTSNPN and CDR2 SVGIG (reference sequence). For the CDR3, the DNA is TGTGCCTGGAACGGAAGAGGCATTCGGGGATACTATGGCTACACCTTC. Its protein product is CAWNGRGIRGYYGYTF.

The chain carries TRBV28 and TRBJ2-7; 13 nucleotides align to TRBD2. This CDR3 is built from 17 residues. Germline trimming cut 4 bases from V and 1 base from J; bases unmatched to any gene: 7. CDR1 MDHEN and CDR2 SYDVKM come from the germline V gene. The CDR3 DNA is TGTGCCAGCAGTTCCGCCCGACTAGCGGGGGGATCCTACGAGCAGTACTTC. This sequence encodes CASSSARLAGGSYEQYF.

This chain joins TRBV19 and TRBJ1-2; unclear D gene. Germline-derived CDR1 and CDR2 are LNHDA and SQIVND (reference sequence). This CDR3 is 12 amino acids long. The germline V and J ends were trimmed by 5 bases and 3 bases, with 7 bases remaining between them. CDR3 DNA sequence: TGTGCCAGTAGTTTTGGAGACTATGGCTACACCTTC. As protein: CASSFGDYGYTF.

The gene calls are TRBV18 and TRBJ1-6; TRBD1 agrees at 9 bases. CDR1 and CDR2 from the germline V gene are KGHSH and LQKENI. CDR3 length equals 16 residues. V lost 6 bases and J lost 6; bases outside the gene matches: 9. The CDR3 DNA is TGTGCCAGCTCCAGGGGGACAGGGATTACTAATTCACCCCTCCACTTT. It encodes CASSRGTGITNSPLHF.

The chain couples TRBV6-6 to TRBJ2-7; D tentatively reads TRBD1 or TRBD2 (5 bases each). The ends were cut back, 5 bases at V and 3 bases at J, with 14 bases in the middle. Germline loops: CDR1 MNHNY, CDR2 SVGAGI (reference sequence). The CDR3 is 14 residues long. The CDR3 coding sequence is TGTGCCAGCAGTCCTGGGACCGAAATCTACGAGCAGTACTTC. It specifies CASSPGTEIYEQYF.

The V gene is TRBV10-3, the J gene TRBJ1-5; D call uncertain. The CDR3 is made up of 15 amino acids. Germline lookup yields CDR1 ENHRY and CDR2 SYGVKD. V was trimmed by 0 bases and J by 4 bases, leaving 10 bases between them. CDR3 in DNA: TGTGCCATCAGTGAGTCTCCCATCAGTAATCAGCCCCAGCATTTT. Translating it yields CAISESPISNQPQHF.

V and J are TRBV4-1 and TRBJ1-6; D ambiguous. The V gene lost 0 bases and the J gene lost 9 bases, with 15 bases spanning the gap. The length of the CDR3 is 16 residues. In germline, CDR1 is MGHRA, CDR2 YSYEKL. The CDR3 region has the DNA TGCGCCAGCAGCCAAGATCTTACGGGGTTAGGTTCACCCCTCCACTTT. It codes for CASSQDLTGLGSPLHF.

This clone was counted once. The gene calls are TRBV5-1 and TRBJ1-1; 8 bases fit TRBD1. The V segment lost 4 bases and the J segment 5 bases; nucleotides outside the gene matches: 7. There are 14 residues in the CDR3. The germline V gene has CDR1 SGHRS and CDR2 YFSETQ. DNA for the CDR3: TGCGCCAGCAGCGACAGGGGAAGGGGAACTGAAGCTTTCTTT. It codes for CASSDRGRGTEAFF.